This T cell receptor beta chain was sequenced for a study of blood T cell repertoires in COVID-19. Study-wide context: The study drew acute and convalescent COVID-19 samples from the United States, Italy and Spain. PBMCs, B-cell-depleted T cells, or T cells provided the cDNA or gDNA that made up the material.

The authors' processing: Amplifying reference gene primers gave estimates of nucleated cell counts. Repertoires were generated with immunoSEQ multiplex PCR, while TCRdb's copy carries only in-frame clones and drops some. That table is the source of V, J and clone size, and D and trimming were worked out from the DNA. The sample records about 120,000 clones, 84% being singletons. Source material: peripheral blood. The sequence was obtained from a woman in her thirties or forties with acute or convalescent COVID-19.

The CDR3, as DNA: TGTGCCAGCAGCCTCACAGGGCGCCCCGGGGATACGCAGTATTTT. Protein product: CASSLTGRPGDTQYF. The J gene is TRBJ2-3, the V gene TRBV11-2; weak D call: TRBD1 (6 bases). This CDR3 has 15 amino acids. V was pared by 5 bases and J by 6 bases, with 18 bases between. Germline V CDR1 and CDR2: SGHAT, FQNNGV.